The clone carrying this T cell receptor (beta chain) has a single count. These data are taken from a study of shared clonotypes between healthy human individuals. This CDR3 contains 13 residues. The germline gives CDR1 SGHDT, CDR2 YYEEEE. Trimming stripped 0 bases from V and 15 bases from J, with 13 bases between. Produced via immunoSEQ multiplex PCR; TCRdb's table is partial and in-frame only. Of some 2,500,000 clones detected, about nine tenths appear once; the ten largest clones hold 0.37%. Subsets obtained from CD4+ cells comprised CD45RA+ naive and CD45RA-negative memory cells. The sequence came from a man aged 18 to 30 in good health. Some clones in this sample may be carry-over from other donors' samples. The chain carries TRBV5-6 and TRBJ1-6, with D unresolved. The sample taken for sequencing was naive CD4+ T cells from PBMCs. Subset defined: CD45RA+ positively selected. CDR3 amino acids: CASSLVGRTRLHF. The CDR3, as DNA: TGTGCCAGCAGCTTGGTGGGTCGAACTCGCCTCCACTTT.